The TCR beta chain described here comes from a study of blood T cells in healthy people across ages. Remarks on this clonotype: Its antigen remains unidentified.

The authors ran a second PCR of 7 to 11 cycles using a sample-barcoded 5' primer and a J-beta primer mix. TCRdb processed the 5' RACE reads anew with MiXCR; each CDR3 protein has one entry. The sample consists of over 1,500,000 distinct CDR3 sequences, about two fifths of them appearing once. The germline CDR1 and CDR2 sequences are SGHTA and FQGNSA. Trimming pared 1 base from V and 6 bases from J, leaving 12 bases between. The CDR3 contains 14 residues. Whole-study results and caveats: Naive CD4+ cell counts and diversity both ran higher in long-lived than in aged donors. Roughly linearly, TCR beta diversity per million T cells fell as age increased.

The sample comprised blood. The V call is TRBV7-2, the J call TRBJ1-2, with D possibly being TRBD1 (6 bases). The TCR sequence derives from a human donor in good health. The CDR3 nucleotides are TGTGCCAGCAGCTTAGTTGGAGGGGGACATGGCTACACCTTC. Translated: CASSLVGGGHGYTF.